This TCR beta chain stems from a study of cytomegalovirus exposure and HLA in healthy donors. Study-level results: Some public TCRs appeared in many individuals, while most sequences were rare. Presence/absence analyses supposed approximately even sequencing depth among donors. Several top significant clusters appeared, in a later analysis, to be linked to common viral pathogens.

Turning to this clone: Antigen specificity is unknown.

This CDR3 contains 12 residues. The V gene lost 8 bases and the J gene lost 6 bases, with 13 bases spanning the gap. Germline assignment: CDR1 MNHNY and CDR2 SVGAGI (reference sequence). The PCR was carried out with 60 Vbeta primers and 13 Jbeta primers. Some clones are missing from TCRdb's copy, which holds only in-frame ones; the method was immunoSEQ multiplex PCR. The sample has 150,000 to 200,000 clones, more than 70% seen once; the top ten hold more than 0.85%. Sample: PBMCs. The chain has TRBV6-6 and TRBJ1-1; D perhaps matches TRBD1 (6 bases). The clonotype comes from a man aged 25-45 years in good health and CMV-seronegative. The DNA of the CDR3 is TGTGCCAGCTCAGGGGTGGGGTCTGAAGCTTTCTTT. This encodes CASSGVGSEAFF.